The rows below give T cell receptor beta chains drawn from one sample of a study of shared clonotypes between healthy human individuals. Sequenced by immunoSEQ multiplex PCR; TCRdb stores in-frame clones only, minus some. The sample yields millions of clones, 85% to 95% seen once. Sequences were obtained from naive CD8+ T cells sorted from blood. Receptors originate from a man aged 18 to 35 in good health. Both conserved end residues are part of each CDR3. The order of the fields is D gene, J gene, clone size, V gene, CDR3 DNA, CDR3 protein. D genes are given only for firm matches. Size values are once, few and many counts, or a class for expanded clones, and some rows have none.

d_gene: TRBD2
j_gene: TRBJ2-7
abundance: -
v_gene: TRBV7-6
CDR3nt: TGTGCCAGCAGTCTAGCGGGAGATATCAACGAGCAGTACTTC
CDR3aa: CASSLAGDINEQYF

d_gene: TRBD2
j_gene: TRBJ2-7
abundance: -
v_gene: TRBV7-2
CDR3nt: TGTGCCAGCAGCTCCCCAGGGCTAGCGGGAACCTACGAGCAGTACTTC
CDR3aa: CASSSPGLAGTYEQYF

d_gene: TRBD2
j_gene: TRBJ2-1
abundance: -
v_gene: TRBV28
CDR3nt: TGTGCCAGCAGCACAGGTGTAGCGGGGTTCTACAATGAGCAGTTCTTC
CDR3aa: CASSTGVAGFYNEQFF

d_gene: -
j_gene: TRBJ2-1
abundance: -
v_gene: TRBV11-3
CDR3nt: TGTGCCAGCAGCTTAGATCTGAATGAGCAGTTCTTC
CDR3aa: CASSLDLNEQFF

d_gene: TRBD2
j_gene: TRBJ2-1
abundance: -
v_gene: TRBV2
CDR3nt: TGTGCCAGCAGTAAATCTAGCGGGAGCTGGAACAATGAGCAGTTCTTC
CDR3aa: CASSKSSGSWNNEQFF

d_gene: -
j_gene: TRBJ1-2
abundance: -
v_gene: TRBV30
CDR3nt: TGTGCCTGGAGTGAAGGGACGGACCGTTTTGGCTACACCTTC
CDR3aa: CAWSEGTDRFGYTF

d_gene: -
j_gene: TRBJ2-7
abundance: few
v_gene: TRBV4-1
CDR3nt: TGCGCCAGCAGCCCCGGGGCAGGGGTGTACGAGCAGTACTTC
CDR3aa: CASSPGAGVYEQYF

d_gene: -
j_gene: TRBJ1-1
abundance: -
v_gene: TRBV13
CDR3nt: TGTGCCAGCAGCTCCGGGGGCGGGCAGGAAGCTTTCTTT
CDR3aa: CASSSGGGQEAFF

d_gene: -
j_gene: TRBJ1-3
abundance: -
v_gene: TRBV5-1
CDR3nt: TGCGCCAGCAGCTTGGGCGAAACAGCCTCTGGAAACACCATATATTTT
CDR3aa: CASSLGETASGNTIYF

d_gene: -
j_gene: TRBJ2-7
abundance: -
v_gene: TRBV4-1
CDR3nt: TGCGCCAGCAGCACGGTCCGGGAGTTGAGCTCCTACGAGCAGTACTTC
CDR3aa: CASSTVRELSSYEQYF

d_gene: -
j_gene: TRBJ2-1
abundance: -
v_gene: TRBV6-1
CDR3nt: TGTGCCATCCTGCCCCCTGGGACACAAAACGATGAGCAGTTCTTC
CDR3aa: CAILPPGTQNDEQFF

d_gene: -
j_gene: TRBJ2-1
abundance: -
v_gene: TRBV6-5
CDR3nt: TGTGCCAGCAGTCCGTCCCCTTGGGTAGATGAGCAGTTCTTC
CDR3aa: CASSPSPWVDEQFF

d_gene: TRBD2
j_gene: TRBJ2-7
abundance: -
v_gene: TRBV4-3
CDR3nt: TGCGCCAGCAGCCTGGGGACTAGCTCTACCGAGCAGTACTTC
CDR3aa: CASSLGTSSTEQYF

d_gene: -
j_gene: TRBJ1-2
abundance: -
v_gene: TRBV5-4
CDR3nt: TGTGCCAGCACCTCCCGGCAGACGGGGAACTATGGCTACACCTTC
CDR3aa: CASTSRQTGNYGYTF

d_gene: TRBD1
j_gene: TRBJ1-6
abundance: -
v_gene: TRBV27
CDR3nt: TGTGCCAGCAGTTTATTCGGACAGGTCTTTAATTCACCCCTCCACTTT
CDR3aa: CASSLFGQVFNSPLHF

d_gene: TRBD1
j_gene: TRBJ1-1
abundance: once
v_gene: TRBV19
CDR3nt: TGTGCCAGTAGTATCACAGGGGGCACTGAAGCTTTCTTT
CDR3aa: CASSITGGTEAFF

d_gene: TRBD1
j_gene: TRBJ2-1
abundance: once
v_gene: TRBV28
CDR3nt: TGTGCCAGCAGTTTAAGTCTTAGCACAGGGGAAGGTAATGAGCAGTTCTTC
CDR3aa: CASSLSLSTGEGNEQFF

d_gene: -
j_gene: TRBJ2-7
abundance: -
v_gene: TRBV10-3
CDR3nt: TGTGCCATCAAGAACGGGACCCTTAGCTACGAGCAGTACTTC
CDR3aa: CAIKNGTLSYEQYF

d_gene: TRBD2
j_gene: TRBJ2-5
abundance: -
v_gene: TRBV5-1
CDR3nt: TGCGCCAGCAGCTTCGGAGGGGACTATTACCAAGAGACCCAGTACTTC
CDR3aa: CASSFGGDYYQETQYF

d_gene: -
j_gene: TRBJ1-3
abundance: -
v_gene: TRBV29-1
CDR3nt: TGCAGCGTTGAAACAGGGTCTGGAAACACCATATATTTT
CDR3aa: CSVETGSGNTIYF

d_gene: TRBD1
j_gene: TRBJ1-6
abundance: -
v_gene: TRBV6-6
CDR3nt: TGTGCCAGCAGTTTCGACAGGGATGGGGCTAATTCACCCCTCCACTTT
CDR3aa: CASSFDRDGANSPLHF

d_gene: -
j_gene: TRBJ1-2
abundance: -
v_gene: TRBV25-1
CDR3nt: TGTGCCAGCAGTGAATGGGGGGGCAGGGAAGATGGCTACACCTTC
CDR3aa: CASSEWGGREDGYTF

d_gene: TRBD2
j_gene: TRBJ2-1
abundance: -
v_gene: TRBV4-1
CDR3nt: TGCGCCAGCAGCCACACTAGCGGGGCGAGCTCCTACAATGAGCAGTTCTTC
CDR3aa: CASSHTSGASSYNEQFF

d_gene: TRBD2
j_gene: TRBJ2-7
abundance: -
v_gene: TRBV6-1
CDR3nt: TGTGCCAGCAGTGAAGCTGCAGGGACTAGTGCTTCCTACGAGCAGTACTTC
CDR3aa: CASSEAAGTSASYEQYF

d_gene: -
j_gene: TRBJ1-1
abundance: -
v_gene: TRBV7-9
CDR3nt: TGTGCCAGCAGCTCCCCCGAAACCGGGACTGGCACTGAAGCTTTCTTT
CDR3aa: CASSSPETGTGTEAFF

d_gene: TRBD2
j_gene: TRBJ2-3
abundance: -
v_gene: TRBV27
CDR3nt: TGTGCCAGCAGGGGGGGGGTCACAGATACGCAGTATTTT
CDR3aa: CASRGGVTDTQYF

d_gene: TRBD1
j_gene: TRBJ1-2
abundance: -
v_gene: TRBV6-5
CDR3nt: TGTGCCAGCAGTTACGGGCAGGGGGTCGTCTATGGCTACACCTTC
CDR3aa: CASSYGQGVVYGYTF

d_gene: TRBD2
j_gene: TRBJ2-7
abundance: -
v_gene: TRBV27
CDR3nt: TGTGCCAGCAGTCATATTGGGGTCGCGGGAGGGCTCTGGGAGCAGTACTTC
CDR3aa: CASSHIGVAGGLWEQYF

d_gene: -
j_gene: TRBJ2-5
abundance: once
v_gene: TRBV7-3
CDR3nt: TGTGCCAGCAGCTTAACGCTCGGGTCACAAGAGACCCAGTACTTC
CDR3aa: CASSLTLGSQETQYF

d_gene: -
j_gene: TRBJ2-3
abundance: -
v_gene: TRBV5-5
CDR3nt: TGTGCCAGCAGCCTCGACACAGATACGCAGTATTTT
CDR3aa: CASSLDTDTQYF

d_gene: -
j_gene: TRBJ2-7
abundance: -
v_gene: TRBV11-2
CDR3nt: TGTGCCAGCAGTTCCGACTACTACGAGCAGTACTTC
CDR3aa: CASSSDYYEQYF

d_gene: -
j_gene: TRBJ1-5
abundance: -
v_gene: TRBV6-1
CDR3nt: TGTGCCAGCAGTGAAGAACACGAGAGGTCAATTTCTCTAGGGGGATCCAATCAGCCCCAGCATTTT
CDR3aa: CASSEEHERSISLGGSNQPQHF

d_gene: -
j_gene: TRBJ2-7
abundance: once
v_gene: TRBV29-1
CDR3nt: TGCAGTATTACCCTGGAACTTACCTACGAGCAGTACTTC
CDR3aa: CSITLELTYEQYF

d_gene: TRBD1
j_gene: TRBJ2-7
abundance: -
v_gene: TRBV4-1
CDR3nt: TGCGCCAGCAGCCAAGAAGGGACAGGTTTTTCCTTC
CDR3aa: CASSQEGTGFSF

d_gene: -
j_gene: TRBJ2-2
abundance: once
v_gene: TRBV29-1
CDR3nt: TGCAGCGTTGAAGGTAGACAGGGGGAGCTGTTTTTT
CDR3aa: CSVEGRQGELFF

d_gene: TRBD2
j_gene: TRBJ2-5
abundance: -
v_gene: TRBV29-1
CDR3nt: TGCAGCGTTGAGACTAGCGGGGGGACCATCCAAGAGACCCAGTACTTC
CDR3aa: CSVETSGGTIQETQYF

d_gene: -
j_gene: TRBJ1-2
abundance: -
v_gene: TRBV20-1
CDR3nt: TGCAGTGCTAGTTCAATGGGGGGCTACACCTTC
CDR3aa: CSASSMGGYTF

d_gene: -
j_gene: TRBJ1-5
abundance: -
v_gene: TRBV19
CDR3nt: TGTGCCAGTAGTATCCAAAATCAGCCCCAGCATTTT
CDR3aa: CASSIQNQPQHF

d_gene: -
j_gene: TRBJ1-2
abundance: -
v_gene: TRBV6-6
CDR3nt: TGTGCCAGCAGTTCGGTGCCACCGAGTGGCTACACCTTC
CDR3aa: CASSSVPPSGYTF

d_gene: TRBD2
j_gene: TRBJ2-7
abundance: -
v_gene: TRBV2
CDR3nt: TGTGCCAGCGGGACTAGCGGGGACTACGAGCAGTACTTC
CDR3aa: CASGTSGDYEQYF

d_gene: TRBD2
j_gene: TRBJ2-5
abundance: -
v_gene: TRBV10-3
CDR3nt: TGTGCCTCATCTAGCGGGGGGGCCCTCCAAGAGACCCAGTACTTC
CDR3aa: CASSSGGALQETQYF

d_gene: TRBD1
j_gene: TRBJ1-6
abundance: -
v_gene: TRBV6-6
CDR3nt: TGTGCCAGCAGTTTCCCGACAGGGGGGGATTCACCCCTCCACTTT
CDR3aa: CASSFPTGGDSPLHF

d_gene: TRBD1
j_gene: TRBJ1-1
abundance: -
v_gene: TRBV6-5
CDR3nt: TGTGCCACCTGGACAGGGGCCATGAACACTGAAGCTTTCTTT
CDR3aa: CATWTGAMNTEAFF

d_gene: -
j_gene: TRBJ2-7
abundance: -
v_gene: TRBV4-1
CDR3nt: TGCGCCAGCAGCCGAAGAGAGGCCTACGAGCAGTACTTC
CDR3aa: CASSRREAYEQYF

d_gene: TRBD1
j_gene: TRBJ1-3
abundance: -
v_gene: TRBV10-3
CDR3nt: TGTGCCATCATTCGGGACAGTGACTCTGGAAACACCATATATTTT
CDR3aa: CAIIRDSDSGNTIYF

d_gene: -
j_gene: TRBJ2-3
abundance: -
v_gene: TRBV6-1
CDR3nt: TGTGCCAGCAGGGAAGGCCCAGATACGCAGTATTTT
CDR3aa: CASREGPDTQYF

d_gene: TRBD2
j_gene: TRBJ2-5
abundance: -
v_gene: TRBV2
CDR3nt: TGTGCCAGCAGCGGGACTAGCCTTATGGAGACCCAGTACTTC
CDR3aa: CASSGTSLMETQYF

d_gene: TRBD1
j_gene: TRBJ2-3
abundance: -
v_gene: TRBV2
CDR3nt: TGTGCCAGCAGGGACAGGGCCACAGATACGCAGTATTTT
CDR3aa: CASRDRATDTQYF

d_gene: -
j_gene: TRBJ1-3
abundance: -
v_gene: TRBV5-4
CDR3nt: TGTGCCAGCCACCTGGGTGGAACGCGAGGAAACACCATATATTTT
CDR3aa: CASHLGGTRGNTIYF

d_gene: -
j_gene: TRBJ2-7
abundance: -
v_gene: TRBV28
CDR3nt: TGTGCCAGCAGTCCTCCCGGGACCCTTGTGTGGCAGTACTTC
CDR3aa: CASSPPGTLVWQYF